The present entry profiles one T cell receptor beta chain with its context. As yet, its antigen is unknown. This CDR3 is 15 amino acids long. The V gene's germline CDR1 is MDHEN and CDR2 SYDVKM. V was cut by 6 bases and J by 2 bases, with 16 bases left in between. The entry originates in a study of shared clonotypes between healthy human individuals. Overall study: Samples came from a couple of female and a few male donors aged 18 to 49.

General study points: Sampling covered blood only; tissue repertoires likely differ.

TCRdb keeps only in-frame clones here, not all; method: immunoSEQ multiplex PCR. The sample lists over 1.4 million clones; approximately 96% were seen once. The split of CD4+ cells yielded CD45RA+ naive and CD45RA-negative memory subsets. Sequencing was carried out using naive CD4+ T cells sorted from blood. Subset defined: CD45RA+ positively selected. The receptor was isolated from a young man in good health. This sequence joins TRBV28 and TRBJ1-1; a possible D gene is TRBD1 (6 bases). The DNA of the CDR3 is TGTGCCAGCAGCCTAGGAAACAGGGCCAACACTGAAGCTTTCTTT. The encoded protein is CASSLGNRANTEAFF. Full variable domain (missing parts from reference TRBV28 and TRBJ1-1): DVKVTQSSRYLVKRTGEKVFLECVQDMDHENMFWYRQDPGLGLRLIYFSYDVKMKEKGDIPEGYSVSREKKERFSLILESASTNQTSMYLCASSLGNRANTEAFFGQGTRLTVV.